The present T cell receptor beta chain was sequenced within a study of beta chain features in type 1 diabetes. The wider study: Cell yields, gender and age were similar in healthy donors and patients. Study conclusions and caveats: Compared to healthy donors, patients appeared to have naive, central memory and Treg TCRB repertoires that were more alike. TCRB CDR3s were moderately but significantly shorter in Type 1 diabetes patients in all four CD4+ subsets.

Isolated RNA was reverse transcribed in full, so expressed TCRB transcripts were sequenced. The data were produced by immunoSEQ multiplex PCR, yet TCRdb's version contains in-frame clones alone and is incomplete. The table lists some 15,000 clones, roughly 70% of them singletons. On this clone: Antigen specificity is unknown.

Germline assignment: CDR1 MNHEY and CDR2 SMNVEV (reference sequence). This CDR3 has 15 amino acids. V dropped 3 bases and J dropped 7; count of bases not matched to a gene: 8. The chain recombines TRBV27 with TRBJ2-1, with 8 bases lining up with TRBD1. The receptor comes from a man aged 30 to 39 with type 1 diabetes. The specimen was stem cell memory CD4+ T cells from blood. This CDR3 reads CASSFDRGGLNEQFF. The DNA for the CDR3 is TGTGCCAGCAGTTTTGACAGGGGCGGCCTTAATGAGCAGTTCTTC.